This entry is about one T cell receptor (beta chain). Repertoires were generated with immunoSEQ multiplex PCR, while TCRdb's copy carries only in-frame clones and drops some. The sample has 80,000 or so clones; around 92% are singletons. This sample is part of a study of control samples from healthy donors and cancer patients. Germline V CDR1 and CDR2: MDHEN, SYDVKM. The V and J ends lost 4 bases and 5 bases respectively, with 18 bases between them. The CDR3 extends over 15 amino acids. The clonotype originates from a woman aged 60-75 years in good health. The sequenced sample was blood. The chain employs TRBV28 and TRBJ2-7; D may be TRBD2 (7 bases). Here the CDR3 DNA reads TGTGCCAGCAGTTCCCATTCCGGGGGGCTAAACGAGCAGTACTTC. Its translation: CASSSHSGGLNEQYF.